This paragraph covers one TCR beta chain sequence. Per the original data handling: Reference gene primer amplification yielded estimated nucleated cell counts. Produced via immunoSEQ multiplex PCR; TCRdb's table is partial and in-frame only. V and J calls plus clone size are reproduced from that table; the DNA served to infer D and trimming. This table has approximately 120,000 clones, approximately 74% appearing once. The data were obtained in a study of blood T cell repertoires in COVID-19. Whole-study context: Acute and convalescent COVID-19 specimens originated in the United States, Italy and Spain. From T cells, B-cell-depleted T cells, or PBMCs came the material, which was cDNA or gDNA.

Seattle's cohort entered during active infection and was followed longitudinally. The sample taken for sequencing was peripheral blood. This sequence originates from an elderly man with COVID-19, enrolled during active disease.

The CDR3 spells CASRHLGGNTIYF. Written as DNA, the CDR3 is TGTGCCAGCAGGCACCTCGGGGGAAACACCATATATTTT. This chain links TRBV6-5 with TRBJ1-3; D is unresolved. Trimming cost V 6 bases and J 4 bases, with 10 bases left between them. Germline-derived CDR1 and CDR2 are MNHEY and SVGAGI. This CDR3 is 13 amino acids long.